The sequence of this T cell receptor (beta chain) was determined in a study of beta chain features in type 1 diabetes. Study summary: The study found patients and healthy donors alike in age, gender and cell yields. Sorted cell examination encompassed roughly 110,000,000 cells across all samples.

Reverse transcribing all isolated RNA meant expressed TCRB transcripts were sequenced. TCRdb's table, derived via immunoSEQ multiplex PCR, lists solely in-frame clones and lacks some. The data contain 300,000 to 350,000 clones, roughly a tenth of them seen just once; the ten biggest clones take up roughly 0.99%. Study findings and constraints: Here, the possible influence of HLA type (on TCRB rearrangement) remained unresolved. All four CD4+ subsets of Type 1 diabetes patients contained TCRB CDR3s that were moderately but significantly shorter.

Details on this clone: The antigen is not known.

Sorting gave populations that all exceeded 95% purity. CDR3 length equals 13 residues. Germline-derived CDR1 and CDR2 are SQVTM and ANQGSEA. The J segment lost 9 bases and the V segment lost 5 bases, leaving 12 bases of the junction unmatched. The specimen was central memory CD4+ T cells from blood. The TCR comes from a young man with type 1 diabetes. The chain couples TRBV29-1 to TRBJ2-7; 8 bases are a match to TRBD1. DNA of the CDR3: TGCAGCGTTCCAGACAGGGGTTATCAGGGGCAGTACTTC. Encoded protein: CSVPDRGYQGQYF.